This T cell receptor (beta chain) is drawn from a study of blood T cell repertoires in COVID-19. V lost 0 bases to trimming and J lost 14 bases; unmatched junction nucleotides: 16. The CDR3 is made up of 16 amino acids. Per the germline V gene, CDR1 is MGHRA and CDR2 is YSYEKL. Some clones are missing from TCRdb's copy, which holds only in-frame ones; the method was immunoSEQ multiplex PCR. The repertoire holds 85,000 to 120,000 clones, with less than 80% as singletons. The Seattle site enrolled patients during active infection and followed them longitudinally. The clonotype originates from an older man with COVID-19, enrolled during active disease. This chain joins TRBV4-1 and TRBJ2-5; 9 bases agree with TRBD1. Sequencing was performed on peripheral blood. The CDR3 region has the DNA TGCGCCAGCAGCCAAGATCCGTATACGGGACAGGGATTCCCCTACTTC. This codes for CASSQDPYTGQGFPYF.